The table lists the clone carrying this T cell receptor (beta chain) with many counts. Its matching antigen is unknown. The sample originates from a study of spatial heterogeneity in lung cancer. Study-level results: Counts of expanded alpha and beta TCRs within tumors tracked the tumor nonsynonymous mutation count.

TCRdb recomputed calls from the 5' RACE reads with MiXCR, one row per CDR3 protein. The table includes some 100,000 distinct CDR3 sequences, 4.4% detected once. The V end lost 3 bases, the J end lost 12 bases, and 15 bases lay between the germline ends. Germline CDR1 is MNHNS and CDR2 is SASEGT. This CDR3 contains 13 residues. Time point indicated: sample taken at primary tumor resection. The chain couples TRBV6-1 to TRBJ2-1; D unresolved. This clonotype was obtained from a male donor with early-stage non-small cell lung cancer. Source: lung tumor tissue, taken at surgery. This CDR3 reads CASSDSDPPGQFF. The CDR3 nucleotides read TGTGCCAGCAGTGATTCAGACCCGCCGGGGCAGTTCTTC.